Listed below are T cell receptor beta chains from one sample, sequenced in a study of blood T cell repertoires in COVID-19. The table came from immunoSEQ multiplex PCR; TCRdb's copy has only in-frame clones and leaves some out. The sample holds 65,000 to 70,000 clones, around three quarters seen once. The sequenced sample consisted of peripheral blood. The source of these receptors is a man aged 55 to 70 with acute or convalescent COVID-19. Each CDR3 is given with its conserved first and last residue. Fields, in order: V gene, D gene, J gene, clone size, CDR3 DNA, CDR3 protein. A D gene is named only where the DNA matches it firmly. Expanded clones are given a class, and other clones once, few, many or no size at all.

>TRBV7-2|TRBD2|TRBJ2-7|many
TGTGCCAGCAGTCCACCTGGCGGGGGGGGCCTTTACGAGCAGTACTTC
CASSPPGGGGLYEQYF
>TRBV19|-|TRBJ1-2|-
TGTGCCAGTAGAAACACGAGGTATGGCTACACCTTC
CASRNTRYGYTF
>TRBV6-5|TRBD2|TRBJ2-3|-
TGTGCCAGCAGTTTAAACGGACTAGCGGGGAGAGATACGCAGTATTTT
CASSLNGLAGRDTQYF
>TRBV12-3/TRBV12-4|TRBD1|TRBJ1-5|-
TGTGCCAACGCAGGGGGAGGCAATCAGCCCCAGCATTTT
CANAGGGNQPQHF
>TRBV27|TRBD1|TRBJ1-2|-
TGTGCCAGCAGTTTGAGGTCGATTGATATAAAAAGGGGGCTAGGCTACACCTTC
CASSLRSIDIKRGLGYTF
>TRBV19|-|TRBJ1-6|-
TGTGCCAGTAGTATTCGGGATAATTCACCCCTCCACTTT
CASSIRDNSPLHF
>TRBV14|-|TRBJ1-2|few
TGTGCCAGCAGCCAAGCTCCTAACCCAGGCAGGGGATCAGGCTATGGCTACACCTTC
CASSQAPNPGRGSGYGYTF
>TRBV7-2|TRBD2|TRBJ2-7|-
TGTGCCAGCAGCCGGAGCGGGGGTAACTACGAGCAGTACTTC
CASSRSGGNYEQYF
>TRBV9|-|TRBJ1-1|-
TGTGCCAGCAGCGTCAGGATGAACACTGAAGCTTTCTTT
CASSVRMNTEAFF
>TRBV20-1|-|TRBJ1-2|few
TGCAGTGTAGGACAGTTCTATGGCTACACCTTC
CSVGQFYGYTF
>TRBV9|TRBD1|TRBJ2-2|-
TGTGCCAGCAGCGTCAGCCGGGACAGGGAGAACACCGGGGAGCTGTTTTTT
CASSVSRDRENTGELFF
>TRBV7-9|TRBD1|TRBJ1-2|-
TGTGCCAGCAGCTTAGGACAGGGCGATGGCTACACCTTC
CASSLGQGDGYTF
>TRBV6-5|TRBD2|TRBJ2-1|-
TGTGCCAGCAGTTACAGCGGGGGGTACAATGAGCAGTTCTTC
CASSYSGGYNEQFF
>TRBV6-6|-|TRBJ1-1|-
TGTGCCAGCGCCCGGGACACTGAAGCTTTCTTT
CASARDTEAFF
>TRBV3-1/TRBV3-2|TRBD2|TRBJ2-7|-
TGTGCCAGCAGCCAACGAGGCGGGGGGGGTTACGAGCAGTACTTC
CASSQRGGGGYEQYF
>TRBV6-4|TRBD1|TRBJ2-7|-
TGTGCCAGCAGTGACGGACAGGGGGCGGTCTGCGAGCAGTACTTC
CASSDGQGAVCEQYF
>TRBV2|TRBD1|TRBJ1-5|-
TGTGCCAGCGAGGGACAGGGCGGTCAGCCCCAGCATTTT
CASEGQGGQPQHF
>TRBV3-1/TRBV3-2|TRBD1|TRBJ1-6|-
TGTGCCAGCAGCCGGGGACAGGGCTTACCCCTCCACTTT
CASSRGQGLPLHF
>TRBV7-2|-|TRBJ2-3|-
TGTGCCAGCAGCTTAGGTAGCAGCCCCGATACGCAGTATTTT
CASSLGSSPDTQYF
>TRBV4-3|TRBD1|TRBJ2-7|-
TGCGCCAGCAGACACGACAGGGGAACAAGCTCCTACGAGCAGTACTTC
CASRHDRGTSSYEQYF
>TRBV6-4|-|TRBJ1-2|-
TGTGCCAGCAGTGCCGGGGTTAACTATGGCTACACCTTC
CASSAGVNYGYTF
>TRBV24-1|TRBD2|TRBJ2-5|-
TGTGCCACCAGTGATTCCCTAGCAGCGGGGGGGCAAGAGACCCAGTACTTC
CATSDSLAAGGQETQYF
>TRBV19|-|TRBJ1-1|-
TGTGCCAGTAGTAAGGGACATCTGAACACTGAAGCTTTCTTT
CASSKGHLNTEAFF
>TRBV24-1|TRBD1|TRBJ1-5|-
TGTGCCACCAGTGATGGGACAGGAGTTCAGCCCCAGCATTTT
CATSDGTGVQPQHF
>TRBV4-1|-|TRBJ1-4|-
TGCGCCAGCAGCCGAGACCAGGGGAAGGGTGAAAAACTGTTTTTT
CASSRDQGKGEKLFF
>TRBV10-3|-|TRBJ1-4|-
TGTGCCATCAACGGACAGAGAAATGAAAAACTGTTTTTT
CAINGQRNEKLFF
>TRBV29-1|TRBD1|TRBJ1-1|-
TGCAGCGTTGGCAGGGGGGACACTGAAGCTTTCTTT
CSVGRGDTEAFF
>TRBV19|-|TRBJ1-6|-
TGTGCCAGTAGTCCCTCCTTCTCGGGTTCACCCCTCCACTTT
CASSPSFSGSPLHF
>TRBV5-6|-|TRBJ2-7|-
TGTGCCAGCAGCTTGGAACACTACGAGCAGTACTTC
CASSLEHYEQYF
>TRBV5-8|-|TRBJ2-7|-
TGTGCCAGCAGCTCGGGGAACTACGAGCAGTACTTC
CASSSGNYEQYF
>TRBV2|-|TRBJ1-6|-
TGTGCCAGCAGTGAGGTCAGCTCCTATAATTCACCCCTCCACTTT
CASSEVSSYNSPLHF
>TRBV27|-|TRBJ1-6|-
TGTGCCAGCAGTCCAGGAATCGGCCCCCTCCACTTT
CASSPGIGPLHF
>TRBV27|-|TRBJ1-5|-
TGTGCCAGCAGTCCCCCTGGGGCGCCCACAAATCAGCCCCAGCATTTT
CASSPPGAPTNQPQHF
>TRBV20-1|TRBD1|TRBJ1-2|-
TGCAGTGCCCAGACAGGGGATGGCTACACCTTC
CSAQTGDGYTF
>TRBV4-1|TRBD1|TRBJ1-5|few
TGCGCCAGCAGCCAAGGGACAGGGGGTCCCCGGGGGACCCAGCATTTT
CASSQGTGGPRGTQHF
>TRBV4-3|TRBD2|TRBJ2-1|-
TGCGCCAGCAGCCAAGTAATTAGCGGGGGGAGCTCCTACAATGAGCAGTTCTTC
CASSQVISGGSSYNEQFF
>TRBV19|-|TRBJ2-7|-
TGTGCCAGTAGTATTTCCCGCCAGGGGGAGCAGTACTTC
CASSISRQGEQYF
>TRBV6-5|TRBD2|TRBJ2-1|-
TGTGCCAGCAGTAAAATAGCGGGGGGCTACGGCTTACCGTTCTTC
CASSKIAGGYGLPFF
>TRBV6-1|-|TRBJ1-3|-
TGTGCCAGCAGTGAAGGGGCGCCTGGAAACACCATATATTTT
CASSEGAPGNTIYF
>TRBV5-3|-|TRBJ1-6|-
TGTGCCAGAAGCTTTAAGATGAGGACACTTCATAATTCACCCCTCCACTTT
CARSFKMRTLHNSPLHF
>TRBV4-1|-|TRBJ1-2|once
TGCGCCAGCAGCCAAGTTGGGGGCGAAAACTATGGCTACACCTTC
CASSQVGGENYGYTF
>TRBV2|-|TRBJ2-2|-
TGTGCCAGCAGTGTAGAAGGACTCCGCCACGGCACCGGGGAGCTGTTTTTT
CASSVEGLRHGTGELFF
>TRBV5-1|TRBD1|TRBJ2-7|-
TGCGCCAGCAGCTTACAACAGGGGTTCAGGGACTACGAGCAGTACTTC
CASSLQQGFRDYEQYF
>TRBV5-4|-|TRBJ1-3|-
TGTGCCAGCAGCTTGGGGGGAGAATCTGGAAACACCATATATTTT
CASSLGGESGNTIYF
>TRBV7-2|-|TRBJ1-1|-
TGTGCCAGCAGCTTTGGCCGGGACACTGAAGCTTTCTTT
CASSFGRDTEAFF
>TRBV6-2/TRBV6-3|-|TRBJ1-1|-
TGTGCCAGCAGCCCGCGGGGCGGACGCATGAACACTGAAGCTTTCTTT
CASSPRGGRMNTEAFF
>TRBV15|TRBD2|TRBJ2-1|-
TGTGCCACCAGCAGAGATCTGAAGCGGGGATCCTACAATGAGCAGTTCTTC
CATSRDLKRGSYNEQFF
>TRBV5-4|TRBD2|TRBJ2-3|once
TGTGCCAGCAGCTGGCTAGCGGGAGGCACAGATACGCAGTATTTT
CASSWLAGGTDTQYF